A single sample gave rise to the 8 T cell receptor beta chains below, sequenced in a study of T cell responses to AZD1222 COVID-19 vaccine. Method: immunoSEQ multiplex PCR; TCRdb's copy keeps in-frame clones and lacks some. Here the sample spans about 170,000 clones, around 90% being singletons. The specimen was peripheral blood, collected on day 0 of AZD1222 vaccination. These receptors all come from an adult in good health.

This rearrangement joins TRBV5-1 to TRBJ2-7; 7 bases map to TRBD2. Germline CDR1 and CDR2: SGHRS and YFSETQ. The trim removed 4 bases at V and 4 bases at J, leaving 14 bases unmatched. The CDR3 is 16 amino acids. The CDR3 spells CASSPRLGTTDYEQYF. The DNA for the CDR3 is TGCGCCAGCAGCCCTCGTCTCGGGACTACCGATTACGAGCAGTACTTC.

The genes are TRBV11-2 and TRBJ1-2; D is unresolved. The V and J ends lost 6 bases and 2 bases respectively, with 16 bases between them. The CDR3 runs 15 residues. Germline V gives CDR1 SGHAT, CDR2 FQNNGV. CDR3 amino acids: CASSVVDAGNYGYTF. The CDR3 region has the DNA TGTGCCAGCAGTGTTGTGGATGCGGGAAACTATGGCTACACCTTC.

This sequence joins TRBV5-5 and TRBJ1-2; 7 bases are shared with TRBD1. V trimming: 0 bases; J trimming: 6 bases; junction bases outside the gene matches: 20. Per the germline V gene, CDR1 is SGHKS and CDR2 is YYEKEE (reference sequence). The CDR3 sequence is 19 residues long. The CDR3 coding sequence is TGTGCCAGCAGCTTGGGCCCGAGCGGCTCCACAGGGGTGGAGGATGGCTACACCTTC. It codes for CASSLGPSGSTGVEDGYTF.

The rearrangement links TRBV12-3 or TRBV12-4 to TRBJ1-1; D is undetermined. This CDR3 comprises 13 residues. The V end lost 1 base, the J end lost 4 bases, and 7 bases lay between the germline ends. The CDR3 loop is CASSLGQSTEAFF. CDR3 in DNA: TGTGCCAGCAGTTTAGGGCAGAGCACTGAAGCTTTCTTT.

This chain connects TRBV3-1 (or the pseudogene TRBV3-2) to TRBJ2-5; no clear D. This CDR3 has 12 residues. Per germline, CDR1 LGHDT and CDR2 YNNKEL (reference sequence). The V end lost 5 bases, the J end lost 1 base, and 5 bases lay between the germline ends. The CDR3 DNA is TGTGCCAGCAGCGTATCCCAAGAGACCCAGTACTTC. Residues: CASSVSQETQYF.

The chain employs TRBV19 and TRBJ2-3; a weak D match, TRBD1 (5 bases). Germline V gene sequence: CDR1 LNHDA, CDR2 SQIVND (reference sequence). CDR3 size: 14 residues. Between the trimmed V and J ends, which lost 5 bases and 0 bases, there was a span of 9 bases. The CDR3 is CASSWQGSTDTQYF. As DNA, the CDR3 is TGTGCCAGTAGTTGGCAGGGTAGCACAGATACGCAGTATTTT.

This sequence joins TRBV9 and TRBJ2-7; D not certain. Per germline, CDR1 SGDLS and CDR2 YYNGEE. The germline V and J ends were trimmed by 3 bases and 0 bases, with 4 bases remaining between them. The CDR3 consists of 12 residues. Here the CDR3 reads CASSDPSYEQYF. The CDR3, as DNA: TGTGCCAGCAGCGACCCCTCCTACGAGCAGTACTTC.

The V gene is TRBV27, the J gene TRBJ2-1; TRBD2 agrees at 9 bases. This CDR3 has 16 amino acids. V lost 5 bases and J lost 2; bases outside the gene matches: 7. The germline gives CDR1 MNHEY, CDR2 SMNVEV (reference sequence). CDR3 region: CASSPRLAEAYNEQFF. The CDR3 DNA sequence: TGTGCCAGCAGTCCTAGACTAGCGGAAGCCTACAATGAGCAGTTCTTC.